This is a list of T cell receptor beta chains from one sample in a study of blood T cell repertoires in COVID-19. The method was immunoSEQ multiplex PCR; TCRdb's version includes in-frame clones alone and lacks a portion of them. The sample lists 50,000 to 60,000 clones; about 87% were seen once. Sequenced material: peripheral blood. The receptors derive from a man in his forties with COVID-19, enrolled during active disease. The CDR3 runs from the conserved cysteine through the conserved F or W. Fields, in order: D gene, V gene, CDR3 length, clone size, J gene, CDR3 DNA, CDR3 protein. The D gene is left open where the match is weak. Clone size, where shown, is once, few, many, or a class for clones that have expanded.

>-|TRBV30|13|-|TRBJ1-1
TGTGCCTGGAGGCGGAGGAGGGACACTGAAGCTTTCTTT
CAWRRRRDTEAFF
>TRBD2|TRBV30|14|-|TRBJ2-7
TGTGCCTGCGCCCTTACTAGCGGCTCCTACGAGCAGTACTTC
CACALTSGSYEQYF
>TRBD1|TRBV6-4|13|-|TRBJ1-2
TGTGCCAGCAGCCTTCAGGGGGGCTCTGGCTACACCTTC
CASSLQGGSGYTF
>TRBD1|TRBV4-1|16|-|TRBJ1-2
TGCGCCAGCAGCCAAGGACAGGGGGCAAATAACTATGGCTACACCTTC
CASSQGQGANNYGYTF
>-|TRBV28|15|-|TRBJ1-3
TGTGCCAGCAGCTTACAGGGAAAGGGTGGAAACACCATATATTTT
CASSLQGKGGNTIYF
>TRBD2|TRBV7-6|18|-|TRBJ2-5
TGTGCCAGCAGCCAGTCTAGCGGCGGGTATCAAGATCAAGAGACCCAGTACTTC
CASSQSSGGYQDQETQYF
>-|TRBV11-2|16|-|TRBJ1-2
TGTGCCAGCAGCTTAGGTGGTGACAGGCCCAACTATGGCTACACCTTC
CASSLGGDRPNYGYTF
>-|TRBV7-9|14|-|TRBJ2-3
TGTGCCAGCAGATTGGGAGATCCCACAGATACGCAGTATTTT
CASRLGDPTDTQYF
>TRBD1|TRBV6-6|16|-|TRBJ2-3
TGTGCCAGCAGATCCACCGGGACAGGGAACGCAGATACGCAGTATTTT
CASRSTGTGNADTQYF
>TRBD2|TRBV6-4|17|-|TRBJ2-1
TGTGCCACCTATGGGGGACTAGCGGGAGGCACCTACAATGAGCAGTTCTTC
CATYGGLAGGTYNEQFF
>TRBD1|TRBV5-1|16|-|TRBJ1-2
TGCGCCAGCAGCCTCGACAGGGCCCTCTTCAAGGATGGCTACACCTTC
CASSLDRALFKDGYTF
>TRBD2|TRBV2|13|-|TRBJ2-7
TGTGCCAGCAGTCTAGCGGAGAGCTACGAGCAGTACTTC
CASSLAESYEQYF
>-|TRBV2|15|-|TRBJ1-6
TGTGCCAGCAGTGAAAGTACAGGTATAGCTTCACCCCTCCACTTT
CASSESTGIASPLHF
>TRBD1|TRBV28|13|-|TRBJ2-7
TGTGCCAGCCAGGACAGGGTTTCCTACGAGCAGTACTTC
CASQDRVSYEQYF
>-|TRBV9|15|-|TRBJ2-2
TGTGCCAGCAGCGTAGACAGGGCGGTTAACGGGGAGCTGTTTTTT
CASSVDRAVNGELFF
>-|TRBV10-3|13|-|TRBJ1-1
TGTGCCATCTGCGAACAGACGAACACTGAAGCTTTCTTT
CAICEQTNTEAFF
>TRBD1|TRBV5-6|15|-|TRBJ1-1
TGTGCCAGCAGCTTAAGACAGGGTCGAAGTGGGCAAGCTTTCTTT
CASSLRQGRSGQAFF
>-|TRBV27|16|-|TRBJ2-2
TGTGCCAGCAGTTTACTCGGAGGGGGCAACACCGGGGAGCTGTTTTTT
CASSLLGGGNTGELFF
>-|TRBV29-1|11|-|TRBJ2-3
TGCAGCGTTGGCCGGACAGATACGCAGTATTTT
CSVGRTDTQYF
>TRBD1|TRBV19|10|-|TRBJ1-2
TGTGCCAGTGGGACAGATGGCTACACCTTC
CASGTDGYTF
>TRBD2|TRBV2|15|-|TRBJ2-2
TGTGCCAGCAGGATGCTAGCGGGAATAACCGGGGAGCTGTTTTTT
CASRMLAGITGELFF
>TRBD2|TRBV4-2|16|-|TRBJ2-5
TGTGCCAGCAGCCAAAGGACTAGCGGGGCACAAGAGACCCAGTACTTC
CASSQRTSGAQETQYF
>TRBD1|TRBV19|15|-|TRBJ2-1
TGTGCCAGTAGTATGGACAGGGGGCTTGGGGATGAGCAGTTCTTC
CASSMDRGLGDEQFF
>TRBD2|TRBV20-1|14|-|TRBJ2-1
TGCAGTGCTAGTCCGGGACTAGCGCGGAATGAGCAGTTCTTC
CSASPGLARNEQFF
>-|TRBV10-1|15|once|TRBJ2-4
TGCGCCAGCAGTGAAAACAGGCCTCCCTCAAACATTCAGTACTTC
CASSENRPPSNIQYF
>-|TRBV7-2|13|-|TRBJ2-1
TGTGCCAGCAGCGGAAGAGGGAGCAATGAGCAGTTCTTC
CASSGRGSNEQFF
>-|TRBV25-1|12|-|TRBJ1-5
TGTGCCAGCAGGGGGGAGGGTCAGCCCCAGCATTTT
CASRGEGQPQHF
>TRBD1|TRBV27|14|few|TRBJ1-5
TGTGCCAGCAGGTTGGGACAGCACTTGGAGCCCCAGCATTTT
CASRLGQHLEPQHF
>-|TRBV5-1|12|-|TRBJ2-2
TGCGCCAGCAGCATCAGGGCCCGGGAGCTGTTTTTT
CASSIRARELFF
>-|TRBV5-5|14|-|TRBJ1-2
TGTGCCAGCAGCTCTAGGGGGTCCGACTATGGCTACACCTTC
CASSSRGSDYGYTF
>-|TRBV6-1|13|-|TRBJ2-3
TGTGCCAGCAGTGAAGGCGAGGCAGATACGCAGTATTTT
CASSEGEADTQYF
>-|TRBV11-1|13|-|TRBJ1-1
TGTGCCAGCAGCTTTTGGGAGGGGACTGAAGCTTTCTTT
CASSFWEGTEAFF
>-|TRBV29-1|12|-|TRBJ1-2
TGCAGCGCCATCGGGGCTAACTATGGCTACACCTTC
CSAIGANYGYTF
>-|TRBV28|14|-|TRBJ1-2
TGTGCCACGCCCCGGGACACCACTAACTATGGCTACACCTTC
CATPRDTTNYGYTF
>-|TRBV6-1|13|-|TRBJ1-1
TGTGCCAGCAGTGATCCAGGGGTTGTTAAAGCTTTCTTT
CASSDPGVVKAFF
>TRBD1|TRBV7-9|16|-|TRBJ1-3
TGTGCCAGCAGCCAACAAGGGACAGCCTCTGGAAACACCATATATTTT
CASSQQGTASGNTIYF
>-|TRBV18|17|-|TRBJ1-2
TGTGCCAGCTCACCTACCTTCGGGGGGCTGGAACTATATGGCTACACCTTC
CASSPTFGGLELYGYTF
>-|TRBV18|15|-|TRBJ2-2
TGTGCCAGCTCACCAAATGGGCAGGGCACCGGGGAGCTGTTTTTT
CASSPNGQGTGELFF
>-|TRBV7-2|15|-|TRBJ2-1
TGTGCCAGCAGCTTAGCGGGGGGGCCTTTCAATGAGCAGTTCTTC
CASSLAGGPFNEQFF